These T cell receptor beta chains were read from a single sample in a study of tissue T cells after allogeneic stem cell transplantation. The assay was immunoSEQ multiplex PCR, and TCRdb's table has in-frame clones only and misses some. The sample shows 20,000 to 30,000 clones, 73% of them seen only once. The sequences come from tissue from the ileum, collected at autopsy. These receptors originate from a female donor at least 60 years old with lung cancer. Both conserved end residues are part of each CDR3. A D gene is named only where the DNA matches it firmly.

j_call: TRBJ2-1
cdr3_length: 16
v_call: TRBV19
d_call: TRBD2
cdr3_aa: CASSTRGQRGDNEQFF

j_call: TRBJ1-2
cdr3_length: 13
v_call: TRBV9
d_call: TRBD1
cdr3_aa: CASSVGQNYGYTF

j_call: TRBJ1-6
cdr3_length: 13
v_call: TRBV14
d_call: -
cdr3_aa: CASSQDRGSSLHF

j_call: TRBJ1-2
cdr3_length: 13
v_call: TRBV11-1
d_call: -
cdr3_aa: CASSWTENYGYTF

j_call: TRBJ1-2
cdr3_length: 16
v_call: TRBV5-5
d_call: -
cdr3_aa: CASSMGGGQSLYGYTF

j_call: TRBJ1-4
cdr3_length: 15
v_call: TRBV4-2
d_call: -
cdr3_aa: CASSQEARVGEKLFF

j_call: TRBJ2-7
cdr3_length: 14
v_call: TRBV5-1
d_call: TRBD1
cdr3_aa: CASSLRQGGNEQYF

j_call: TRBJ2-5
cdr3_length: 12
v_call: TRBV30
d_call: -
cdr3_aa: CAWSVNGETQYF

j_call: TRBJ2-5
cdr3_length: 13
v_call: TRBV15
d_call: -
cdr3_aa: CATSTQGWETQYF

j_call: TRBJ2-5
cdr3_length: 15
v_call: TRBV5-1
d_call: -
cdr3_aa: CASSAVGQHQETQYF

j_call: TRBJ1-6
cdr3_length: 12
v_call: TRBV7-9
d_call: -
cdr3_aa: CASSSLDSPLHF

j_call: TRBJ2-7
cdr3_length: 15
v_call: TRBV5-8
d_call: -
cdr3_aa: CASSALNLARGEQYF

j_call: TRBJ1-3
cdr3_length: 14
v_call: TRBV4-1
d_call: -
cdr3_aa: CASSSGISADTIYF

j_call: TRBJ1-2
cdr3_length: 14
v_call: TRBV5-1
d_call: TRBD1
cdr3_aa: CASSNLDRESGYTF

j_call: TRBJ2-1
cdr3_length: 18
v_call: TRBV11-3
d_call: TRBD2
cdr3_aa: CASSLVGASGSSYNEQFF

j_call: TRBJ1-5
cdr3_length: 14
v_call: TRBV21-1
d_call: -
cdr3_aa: CASSKGGSNQPQHF

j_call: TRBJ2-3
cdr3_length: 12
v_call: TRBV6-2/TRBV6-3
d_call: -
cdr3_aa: CASSYRTDTQYF

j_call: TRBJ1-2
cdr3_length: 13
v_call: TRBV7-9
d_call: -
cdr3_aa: CASSFVFNYGYTF

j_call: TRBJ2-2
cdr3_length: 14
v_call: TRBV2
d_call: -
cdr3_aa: CASRGRPNTGELFF

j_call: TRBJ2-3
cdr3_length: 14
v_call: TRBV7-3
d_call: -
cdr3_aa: CASSLIPSTDTQYF

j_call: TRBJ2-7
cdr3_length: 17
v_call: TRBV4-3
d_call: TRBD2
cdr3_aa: CASSRAVAGANTYEQYF

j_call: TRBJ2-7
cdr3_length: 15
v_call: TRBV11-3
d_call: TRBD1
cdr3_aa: CASSKKGQTLYEQYF

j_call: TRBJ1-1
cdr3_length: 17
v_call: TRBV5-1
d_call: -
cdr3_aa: CASSLAQVGNSGTEAFF

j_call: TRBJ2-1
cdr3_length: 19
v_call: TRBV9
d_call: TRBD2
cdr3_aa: CASSPKTSGGPSSYNEQFF